The 20 T cell receptor beta chains listed next were all sequenced from one sample in a study of blood T cells in healthy people across ages. Sample-barcoded 5' priming and a J-beta primer mix drove a second PCR of about 6 to 12 cycles. Each CDR3 protein is one row after TCRdb ran MiXCR on the 5' RACE reads. The sample contains nearly 800,000 distinct CDR3 sequences, just under 25% of which appear only once. These sequences were also reported in another study, on T cells of mothers and their children.

Sample: blood. The receptors originated from a boy under 18 in good health.

The rearrangement uses TRBV7-2 and TRBJ1-2, with D possibly being TRBD1 (5 bases). This CDR3 comprises 15 residues. Trimming pared 5 bases from V and 8 bases from J, leaving 21 bases between. Looked up from germline, CDR1 is SGHTA and CDR2 is FQGNSA. Here the CDR3 reads CASSPRAGTSGGYTF. CDR3 nucleotide sequence: TGTGCCAGCAGCCCGAGAGCCGGGACCTCCGGAGGCTACACCTTC.

This clonotype came up a few times. The rearrangement links TRBV6-2 or TRBV6-3 to TRBJ1-4; 7 bases agree with TRBD1. Germline V lookup: CDR1 MNHEY, CDR2 SVGEGT. The CDR3 is 15 residues long. V trimming: 6 bases; J trimming: 7 bases; junction bases outside the gene matches: 11. Here the CDR3 reads CASSPPGQRFEKLFF. Here the CDR3 DNA reads TGTGCCAGCAGCCCCCCGGGACAGCGTTTTGAAAAACTGTTTTTT.

This clonotype was seen more than once but under ten times. The V and J genes are TRBV29-1 and TRBJ2-4; no firm D call. Trimming cost V 6 bases and J 0 bases, with 12 bases left between them. The CDR3 length is 14 residues. Germline CDR1 and CDR2: SQVTM and ANQGSEA. Here the CDR3 DNA reads TGCAGCGTCGAGTGGGTCCTAGCCAAAAACATTCAGTACTTC. Translation gives CSVEWVLAKNIQYF.

This clonotype was seen only a few times. V is TRBV6-6 and J is TRBJ1-4; D remains unclear. Germline loops: CDR1 MNHNY, CDR2 SVGAGI (reference sequence). V dropped 3 bases and J dropped 6 bases, with 8 bases sitting between them. This CDR3 region has 13 residues. CDR3 bases: TGTGCCAGCAGTTATATGAGGTATGAAAAACTGTTTTTT. Translated, it gives CASSYMRYEKLFF.

The chain employs TRBV3-1 and TRBJ1-1; TRBD1 agrees at 8 bases. The CDR3 length is 14 residues. Trimming took 4 bases from V and 6 from J; bases not matched to a gene: 7. Germline lookup yields CDR1 LGHDT and CDR2 YNNKEL (reference sequence). The CDR3 protein is CASSRGDRRAEAFF. The CDR3 DNA reads as TGTGCCAGCAGCCGGGGGGACAGGAGGGCTGAAGCTTTCTTT.

This clonotype turned up a few times. The chain links TRBV12-3 or TRBV12-4 to TRBJ2-5, with a tentative D call TRBD1 (6 bases). Trimming cost V 6 bases and J 3 bases, with 14 bases left between them. The CDR3 runs to 14 residues. The CDR3 coding sequence is TGTGCCAGCAGCTTTACGGCAGGGGAAGAGACCCAGTACTTC. Protein: CASSFTAGEETQYF.

The CDR3 sequence is CASSLDGAREKLFF. CDR3 sequence (DNA): TGTGCCAGCAGCTTGGATGGGGCCCGGGAAAAACTGTTTTTT. V is TRBV5-6 and J is TRBJ1-4; D is possibly TRBD1 (5 bases). The germline V gene encodes CDR1 SGHDT and CDR2 YYEEEE. This CDR3 region has 14 residues. V lost 0 bases and J 8 bases, leaving 11 bases between the germline ends.

This clonotype showed up just a few times. The V and J genes are TRBV6-2 or TRBV6-3 and TRBJ1-5; no clear D gene. V lost 2 bases to trimming and J lost 6 bases, with 11 bases between them. This CDR3 has 14 amino acids. Germline V gives CDR1 MNHEY, CDR2 SVGEGT. The chain's CDR3 is CASSYGQFGQPQHF. The CDR3 DNA sequence: TGTGCCAGCAGTTACGGTCAGTTTGGTCAGCCCCAGCATTTT.

This clonotype has a handful of counts. Mismatch with germline at one junction end may stem from a read error. Here the CDR3 DNA reads TGTGCCAGCAGCGACAACAGGGATGTGGGCCAAGAGACCCGGTACTTC. Translation: CASSDNRDVGQETRYF. The genes are TRBV7-9 and TRBJ2-5; D may be TRBD1 (6 bases). The CDR3 runs to 16 residues. Germline V lookup: CDR1 SEHNR, CDR2 FQNEAQ (reference sequence).

In its sample, this clonotype was seen once. This sequence joins TRBV20-1 and TRBJ2-7; 10 bases match TRBD2. J gave up 0 bases and V 0 bases, and 5 bases lay outside the gene matches. CDR1 DFQATT and CDR2 SNEGSKA come from the germline V gene (reference sequence). This CDR3 spans 16 amino acids. The CDR3 loop reads CSARDELAGASYEQYF. In DNA, the CDR3 is TGCAGTGCTAGAGACGAGCTAGCGGGAGCCTCCTACGAGCAGTACTTC.

CDR3 protein: CASSEATVTSGTGGNEQFF. CDR3 sequence (DNA): TGTGCCAGCAGTGAAGCCACAGTAACTTCCGGGACAGGGGGAAATGAGCAGTTCTTC. The V call is TRBV2, the J call TRBJ2-1; TRBD1 matches at 11 bases. J lost 7 bases, V lost 0 bases, and 14 bases had no gene match. Germline V CDR1 and CDR2: SNHLY, FYNNEI. This CDR3 spans 19 amino acids.

This clonotype was observed a handful of times. This chain uses TRBV7-2 with TRBJ2-7; D possibly uses TRBD1 or TRBD2 (5 bases each). V lost 5 bases and J lost 2, with 16 bases in between. This CDR3 is 15 amino acids long. Germline V CDR1 and CDR2: SGHTA, FQGNSA. DNA of the CDR3: TGTGCCAGCAGCCTATATCCAGGGAGTCCCTACGAGCAGTACTTC. Amino acids: CASSLYPGSPYEQYF.

This clonotype was observed a handful of times. The chain combines TRBV30 with TRBJ1-2; maybe TRBD1 (6 bases). The V gene lost 3 bases and the J gene lost 7 bases, with 9 bases spanning the gap. Germline CDR1 reads GTSNPN; CDR2 reads SVGIG (reference sequence). This CDR3 contains 11 residues. CDR3 nucleotide sequence: TGTGCCTGGAGCCACAGGGTTGGCTACACCTTC. This codes for CAWSHRVGYTF.

The rearrangement uses TRBV30 and TRBJ2-2; D uncertain. With 3 bases removed from V and 3 bases from J, the gap between germline ends came to 2 bases. This CDR3 is 11 amino acids long. Germline assignment: CDR1 GTSNPN and CDR2 SVGIG (reference sequence). The CDR3 DNA reads TGTGCCTGGAGGTACACCGGGGAGCTGTTTTTT. Its translation is CAWRYTGELFF.

Points on this clonotype: The junction departs from germline at one end; a sequencing error may be responsible. V and J are TRBV12-3 or TRBV12-4 and TRBJ2-3; D ambiguous. This CDR3 spans 16 amino acids. The CDR3 region is CASSLGTSKKPDAQYF. As DNA, the CDR3 is TGTGCCAGCAGTTTAGGGACCAGCAAGAAACCAGATGCGCAGTATTTT.

This clonotype came up a few times. In DNA form, the CDR3 reads TGTGCCAGCAGCGTAGGAGGGTACTATGGCTACACCTTC. It codes for CASSVGGYYGYTF. The gene calls are TRBV9 and TRBJ1-2; D unclear. Trimming left V 0 bases short and J 3 bases short, with 6 bases between. The CDR3 is 13 residues long. In germline, CDR1 is SGDLS, CDR2 YYNGEE.

This chain links TRBV6-6 with TRBJ1-2, with D unclear. V lost 8 bases, J lost 0 bases, and 10 bases lay in between. The CDR3 consists of 13 residues. Per germline, CDR1 MNHNY and CDR2 SVGAGI (reference sequence). The CDR3 DNA is TGTGCCAGCGGGGTGCCAGCTAACTATGGCTACACCTTC. The encoded protein is CASGVPANYGYTF.

This chain joins TRBV5-5 and TRBJ2-1; D is ambiguous. Germline V lookup: CDR1 SGHKS, CDR2 YYEKEE (reference sequence). The CDR3 is made up of 15 amino acids. The V end was cut by 1 base, the J end by 5 bases, with 13 bases between. The CDR3 region is CASSLYLGDNNEQFF. For the CDR3, the DNA is TGTGCCAGCAGCTTGTACCTAGGCGACAACAATGAGCAGTTCTTC.

V and J are TRBV28 and TRBJ1-4, with D uncertain. CDR3 length: 12 amino acids. Deletions cut 5 bases from V and 8 bases from J, with 9 bases between. Germline V gene sequence: CDR1 MDHEN, CDR2 SYDVKM. The CDR3 nucleotides read TGTGCCAGCAGTAGGCGGTCGGAAAAACTGTTTTTT. Translation: CASSRRSEKLFF.

The V and J genes are TRBV6-5 and TRBJ1-1; D is unclear. Trimming left V 0 bases short and J 7 bases short, with 9 bases between. The germline gives CDR1 MNHEY, CDR2 SVGAGI. The CDR3 covers 13 residues. The CDR3 spells CASSYSSSVEAFF. The CDR3 nucleotides read TGTGCCAGCAGTTACTCATCCAGCGTTGAAGCTTTCTTT.